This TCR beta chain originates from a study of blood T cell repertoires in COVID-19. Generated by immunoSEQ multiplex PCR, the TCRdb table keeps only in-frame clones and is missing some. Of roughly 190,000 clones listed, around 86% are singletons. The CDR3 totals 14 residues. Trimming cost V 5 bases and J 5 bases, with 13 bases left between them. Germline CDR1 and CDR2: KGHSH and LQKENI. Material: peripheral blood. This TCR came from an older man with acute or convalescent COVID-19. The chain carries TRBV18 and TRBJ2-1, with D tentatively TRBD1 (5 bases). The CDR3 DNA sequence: TGTGCCAGCTCAAAAGACCGACAGCACAATGAGCAGTTCTTC. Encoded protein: CASSKDRQHNEQFF.